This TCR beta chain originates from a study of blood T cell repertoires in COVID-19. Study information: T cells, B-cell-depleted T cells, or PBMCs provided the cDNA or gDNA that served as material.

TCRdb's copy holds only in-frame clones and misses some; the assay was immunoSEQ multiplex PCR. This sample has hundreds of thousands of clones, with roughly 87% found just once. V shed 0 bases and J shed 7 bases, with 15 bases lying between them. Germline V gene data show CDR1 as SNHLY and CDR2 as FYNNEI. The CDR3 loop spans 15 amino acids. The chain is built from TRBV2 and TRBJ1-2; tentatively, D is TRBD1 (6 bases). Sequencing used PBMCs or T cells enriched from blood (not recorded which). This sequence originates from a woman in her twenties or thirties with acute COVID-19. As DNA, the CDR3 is TGTGCCAGCAGTGAAGCCGGGGGGCCCTTACCTGGCTACACCTTC. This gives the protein CASSEAGGPLPGYTF.